This T cell receptor (beta chain) appears in the sequencing data of a study of cytomegalovirus exposure and HLA in healthy donors. Findings and caveats of the study: The study designated 150 to 200 TCR beta chains cytomegalovirus-associated.

Only in-frame clones appear in the TCRdb table, and some are missing; sequencing was by immunoSEQ multiplex PCR. The sample yields 110,000 to 150,000 clones, around 85% seen once. A remark on this clone: What it binds is unknown.

The sample taken for sequencing was PBMCs. This sequence was found in a man aged 18 to 29 in good health and CMV-seronegative.

The CDR3, as DNA: TGTGCCAGCGACCTAAATCCGGGGGTTGGACAGCCCCAGCATTTT. Its protein product is CASDLNPGVGQPQHF. The chain uses TRBV2 and TRBJ1-5; D perhaps matches TRBD1 (5 bases). Per the germline V gene, CDR1 is SNHLY and CDR2 is FYNNEI. The CDR3 has 15 residues. V gave up 8 bases and J gave up 7 bases, with 21 bases separating them.